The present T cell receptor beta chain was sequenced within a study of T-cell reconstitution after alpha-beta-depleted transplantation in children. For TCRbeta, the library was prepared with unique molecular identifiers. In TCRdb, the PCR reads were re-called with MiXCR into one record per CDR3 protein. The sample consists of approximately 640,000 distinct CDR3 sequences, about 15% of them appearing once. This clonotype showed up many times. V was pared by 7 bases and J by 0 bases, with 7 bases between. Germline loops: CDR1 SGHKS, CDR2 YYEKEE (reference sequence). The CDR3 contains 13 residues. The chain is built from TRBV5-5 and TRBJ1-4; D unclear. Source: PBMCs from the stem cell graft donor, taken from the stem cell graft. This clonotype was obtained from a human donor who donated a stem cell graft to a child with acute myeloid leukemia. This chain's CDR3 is CASHTATNEKLFF. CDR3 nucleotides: TGTGCCAGCCACACTGCAACTAATGAAAAACTGTTTTTT. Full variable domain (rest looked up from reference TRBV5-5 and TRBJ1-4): DAGVTQSPTHLIKTRGQQVTLRCSPISGHKSVSWYQQVLGQGPQFIFQYYEKEERGRGNFPDRFSARQFPNYSSELNVNALLLGDSALYLCASHTATNEKLFFGSGTQLSVL.